Presented here are 32 T cell receptor beta chains from one specimen sequenced in a study of CD8 T cells in Susac syndrome. RNA in amounts of roughly 0.5 to 1 ug was reverse transcribed with random hexamers. TCRdb reprocessed the immunoSEQ multiplex PCR reads with MiXCR, giving one entry per CDR3 protein. The table records around 170,000 distinct CDR3 sequences, around 96% of them present only once. Sequenced sample: CD8+ T cells from PBMCs. These receptors were taken from a human donor with multiple sclerosis.

This chain connects TRBV20-1 to TRBJ1-1, with D hard to call. The germline gives CDR1 DFQATT, CDR2 SNEGSKA (reference sequence). V dropped 2 bases and J dropped 1 base, with 11 bases sitting between them. This CDR3 is 14 amino acids long. The CDR3 DNA follows: TGCAGTGCTAGATATCACGGTGGGAACACTGAAGCTTTCTTT. This gives the protein CSARYHGGNTEAFF.

The chain is built from TRBV12-3 or TRBV12-4 and TRBJ2-1, with D uncertain. This CDR3 spans 13 amino acids. Trimming cost V 8 bases and J 3 bases, with 11 bases left between them. CDR3 in DNA: TGTGCCAGCTTAGCATCTAACTACAATGAGCAGTTCTTC. Translated: CASLASNYNEQFF.

In the case of this clonotype: A read error may account for a junction end that differs from germline. The J gene is TRBJ2-3, the V gene TRBV4-1; D perhaps matches TRBD1 (6 bases). CDR1 is MGHRA and CDR2 is YSYEKL in the germline V gene. CDR3 length equals 13 residues. The DNA of the CDR3 is TGCGCCAGCAGCCGTCGACGGACAGATACGCAGTTTTTT. Its protein product is CASSRRRTDTQFF.

The chain joins TRBV29-1 to TRBJ1-2; the D is unclear. V dropped 3 bases and J dropped 8 bases, with 10 bases sitting between them. Per the germline V gene, CDR1 is SQVTM and CDR2 is ANQGSEA. This CDR3 region has 11 residues. The CDR3: CSVEGIGGYTF. CDR3 coding DNA: TGCAGCGTTGAGGGTATCGGGGGCTACACCTTC.

This clonotype was detected once. The rearrangement joins TRBV19 to TRBJ1-5; 7 nucleotides agree with TRBD1. V was pared by 6 bases and J by 0 bases, with 5 bases of the junction left unmatched. The length of the CDR3 is 15 residues. CDR1 LNHDA and CDR2 SQIVND come from the germline V gene (reference sequence). CDR3 residues: CASSVDRHSNQPQHF. The CDR3 DNA reads TGTGCCAGTAGCGTGGACAGGCATAGCAATCAGCCCCAGCATTTT.

In its sample, this clonotype was seen once. The chain combines TRBV5-1 with TRBJ2-7; maybe TRBD2 (6 bases). CDR1 and CDR2 from the germline V gene are SGHRS and YFSETQ. This CDR3 region has 14 residues. V shed 0 bases and J shed 3 bases, with 10 bases lying between them. Written as DNA, the CDR3 is TGCGCCAGCAGCTTGGACCGGGAGAACTACGAGCAGTACTTC. This sequence encodes CASSLDRENYEQYF.

V usage is TRBV4-1 and J usage is TRBJ2-1; weak D call: TRBD2 (7 bases). Germline loops: CDR1 MGHRA, CDR2 YSYEKL. The V end lost 3 bases, the J end lost 7 bases, and 19 bases lay between the germline ends. The CDR3 has 16 amino acids. CDR3 sequence (DNA): TGCGCCAGCAGCCATTACTCCAGCGGGGACAAAAATGAGCAGTTCTTC. Protein sequence: CASSHYSSGDKNEQFF.

The chain links TRBV12-3 or TRBV12-4 to TRBJ2-7; 7 positions agree with TRBD2. There are 13 residues in the CDR3. V lost 6 bases to trimming and J lost 6 bases; unmatched junction nucleotides: 8. CDR3 in amino acids: CASRLRGGGEQYF. The DNA for the CDR3 is TGTGCCAGCAGGCTACGTGGGGGGGGCGAGCAGTACTTC.

This chain links TRBV6-5 with TRBJ1-2; a weak D match, TRBD1 (6 bases). Germline V gives CDR1 MNHEY, CDR2 SVGAGI. The ends were cut back, 1 base at V and 7 bases at J, with 16 bases in the middle. This CDR3 is 15 amino acids long. The CDR3 nucleotides read TGTGCCAGCAGTTACTTCGGGGGCGGATTTGGTGGCTACACCTTC. It is translated as CASSYFGGGFGGYTF.

V usage is TRBV15 and J usage is TRBJ1-5; D is possibly TRBD1 (6 bases). V was trimmed by 5 bases and J by 11 bases, leaving 22 bases between them. CDR1 is LNHNV and CDR2 is YYDKDF in the germline V gene (reference sequence). The CDR3 runs to 15 residues. The CDR3 loop reads CATSPRWTEVSAQHF. The CDR3 DNA is TGTGCCACCAGCCCCCGTTGGACAGAAGTATCAGCCCAGCATTTT.

The rearrangement uses TRBV29-1 and TRBJ2-4; 14 positions agree with TRBD2. The germline gives CDR1 SQVTM, CDR2 ANQGSEA. There are 13 residues in the CDR3. Trimming at V came to 3 bases and at J to 8 bases, leaving 0 bases not matched to a gene. The CDR3 sequence: CSVEGLAGDIQYF. CDR3 coding DNA: TGCAGCGTTGAGGGACTAGCGGGAGACATTCAGTACTTC. Complete variable domain (other parts from reference TRBV29-1 and TRBJ2-4): SAVISQKPSRDICQRGTSLTIQCQVDSQVTMMFWYRQQPGQSLTLIATANQGSEATYESGFVIDKFPISRPNLTFSTLTVSNMSPEDSSIYLCSVEGLAGDIQYFGAGTRLSVL.

This clonotype was seen just once. The chain carries TRBV29-1 and TRBJ1-2; D is uncertain. The CDR3 sequence is 11 residues long. Germline CDR1 SQVTM, CDR2 ANQGSEA. V was pared by 6 bases and J by 8 bases, with 13 bases between. The CDR3 DNA follows: TGCAGCGTCCGAGGGAGGGAGGGCTACACCTTC. Its protein is CSVRGREGYTF.

CDR3 in amino acids: CSAAVWDTKGETQYF. The CDR3 DNA reads TGCAGTGCGGCCGTATGGGACACCAAAGGGGAGACCCAGTACTTC. This sequence joins TRBV20-1 and TRBJ2-5, with D perhaps matching TRBD1 (6 bases). This CDR3 is 15 amino acids long. CDR1 and CDR2 from the germline V gene are DFQATT and SNEGSKA (reference sequence). Trimming removed 6 bases at V and 5 bases at J, with 22 bases between.

V and J are TRBV30 and TRBJ1-2; D not resolved. V was pared by 0 bases and J by 2 bases, with 13 bases between. This CDR3 is 15 amino acids long. CDR1 GTSNPN and CDR2 SVGIG come from the germline V gene (reference sequence). CDR3 residues: CAWSVHSFKNYGYTF. The CDR3 DNA reads as TGTGCCTGGAGTGTGCACAGTTTTAAAAACTATGGCTACACCTTC. Complete variable domain (other parts from reference TRBV30 and TRBJ1-2): SQTIHQWPATLVQPVGSPLSLECTVEGTSNPNLYWYRQAAGRGLQLLFYSVGIGQISSEVPQNLSASRPQDRQFILSSKKLLLSDSGFYLCAWSVHSFKNYGYTFGSGTRLTVV.

The chain is built from TRBV7-8 and TRBJ1-2, with 9 bases identical to TRBD1. V lost 2 bases to trimming and J lost 4 bases; unmatched junction nucleotides: 5. The CDR3 sequence is 15 residues long. Germline V lookup: CDR1 SGHVS, CDR2 FQNEAQ. The CDR3 protein is CASSLRGGQGYGYTF. CDR3 bases: TGTGCCAGCAGCTTAAGGGGGGGACAGGGCTATGGCTACACCTTC. Variable domain in full (rest from reference TRBV7-8 and TRBJ1-2): GAGVSQSPRYKVAKRGQDVALRCDPISGHVSLFWYQQALGQGPEFLTYFQNEAQLDKSGLPSDRFFAERPEGSVSTLKIQRTQQEDSAVYLCASSLRGGQGYGYTFGSGTRLTVV.

J is TRBJ1-2 and V is TRBV15; D may be TRBD1 (5 bases). The CDR3 totals 15 residues. Trimming pared 5 bases from V and 4 bases from J, leaving 17 bases between. From germline, CDR1 is LNHNV and CDR2 YYDKDF (reference sequence). DNA of the CDR3: TGTGCCACCAGCGGACGAGCCGGGACGGTCTATGGCTACACCTTC. This translates into CATSGRAGTVYGYTF.

A few counts support this clonotype. The genes are TRBV27 and TRBJ1-5; D gene ambiguous. The CDR3 totals 13 residues. Germline V lookup: CDR1 MNHEY, CDR2 SMNVEV (reference sequence). V was trimmed by 3 bases and J by 3 bases, leaving 6 bases between them. The CDR3 nucleotides are TGTGCCAGCAGTTTTGGGCTCAATCAGCCCCAGCATTTT. Translated, it gives CASSFGLNQPQHF.

The chain carries TRBV6-1 and TRBJ1-5; TRBD1 aligns across 8 bases. Germline CDR1 and CDR2: MNHNS and SASEGT. The trim removed 3 bases at V and 6 bases at J, leaving 7 bases unmatched. The CDR3 has 15 amino acids. The CDR3 loop is CASSDRGRGVQPQHF. CDR3 bases: TGTGCCAGCAGTGACAGGGGGCGCGGGGTTCAGCCCCAGCATTTT.

This rearrangement joins TRBV6-5 to TRBJ2-7; the D gene is possibly TRBD2 (6 bases). Germline assignment: CDR1 MNHEY and CDR2 SVGAGI. There are 12 residues in the CDR3. Trimming stripped 5 bases from V and 5 bases from J, with 10 bases between. The CDR3 coding sequence is TGTGCCAGCAGTCCCCGGAGGGACGAGCAGTACTTC. Protein sequence: CASSPRRDEQYF.

This sequence joins TRBV27 and TRBJ1-2; D not certain. The germline V and J ends were trimmed by 4 bases and 4 bases, with 10 bases remaining between them. Germline V gene lookup returns CDR1 MNHEY and CDR2 SMNVEV (reference sequence). The CDR3 is 13 amino acids. In nucleotides, the CDR3 is TGTGCCAGCAGTTCCTCGGGAGTCTATGGCTACACCTTC. It codes for CASSSSGVYGYTF.

The chain carries TRBV30 and TRBJ2-2, with D perhaps matching TRBD1 (6 bases). CDR3 length: 14 amino acids. V shed 1 base and J shed 5 bases, with 11 bases lying between them. Germline CDR1 and CDR2: GTSNPN and SVGIG (reference sequence). The CDR3 DNA is TGTGCCTGGAGTGAACAGGGTCGGACCGGGGAGCTGTTTTTT. This gives the protein CAWSEQGRTGELFF.

The rearrangement links TRBV2 to TRBJ2-1; TRBD2 agrees at 11 bases. Losses at the gene ends were 8 bases for V and 9 bases for J; bases not matched to a gene: 12. Germline CDR1 is SNHLY and CDR2 is FYNNEI. The CDR3 runs to 15 residues. CDR3 sequence (DNA): TGTGCCAGCGCCCGTATAGCGGGAGGGCGAAGTGAGCAGTTCTTC. It translates to CASARIAGGRSEQFF.

This chain uses TRBV28 with TRBJ2-2; D not certain. There are 13 residues in the CDR3. Trimming left V 3 bases short and J 6 bases short, with 8 bases between. Per germline, CDR1 MDHEN and CDR2 SYDVKM. The CDR3 protein is CASSFGLPGELFF. The DNA for the CDR3 is TGTGCCAGCAGTTTCGGGCTCCCCGGGGAGCTGTTTTTT. The complete variable domain, with remaining parts taken from reference TRBV28 and TRBJ2-2, reads DVKVTQSSRYLVKRTGEKVFLECVQDMDHENMFWYRQDPGLGLRLIYFSYDVKMKEKGDIPEGYSVSREKKERFSLILESASTNQTSMYLCASSFGLPGELFFGEGSRLTVL.

The V and J genes are TRBV24-1 and TRBJ2-1; D call uncertain. Germline assignment: CDR1 KGHDR and CDR2 SFDVKD. V was cut by 2 bases and J by 4 bases, with 5 bases left in between. The CDR3 is 13 residues long. CDR3 coding DNA: TGTGCCACCAGTGATTCCACATACAATGAGCAGTTCTTC. It is translated as CATSDSTYNEQFF.

This chain joins TRBV19 and TRBJ2-7; 8 nucleotides match TRBD1. V lost 5 bases to trimming and J lost 2 bases; unmatched junction nucleotides: 2. CDR3 size: 13 residues. Per the germline V gene, CDR1 is LNHDA and CDR2 is SQIVND (reference sequence). The DNA of the CDR3 is TGTGCCAGTAGTTTGACAGGGGCCTACGAGCAGTACTTC. Translating gives CASSLTGAYEQYF.

V gene TRBV27 combines with J gene TRBJ1-5, with D unresolved. CDR1 MNHEY and CDR2 SMNVEV come from the germline V gene (reference sequence). V dropped 3 bases and J dropped 3 bases, with 0 bases sitting between them. This CDR3 spans 11 amino acids. CDR3 region: CASSFNQPQHF. Here the CDR3 DNA reads TGTGCCAGCAGTTTCAATCAGCCCCAGCATTTT.

This clonotype has a single count. The chain combines TRBV7-6 with TRBJ2-7, with TRBD2 as a possible D gene (6 bases). CDR1 is SGHVS and CDR2 is FNYEAQ in the germline V gene. The CDR3 spans 14 residues. V lost 0 bases to trimming and J lost 3 bases, with 9 bases between them. Here the CDR3 reads CASSLAGGVYEQYF. As DNA, the CDR3 is TGTGCCAGCAGCTTAGCGGGGGGAGTCTACGAGCAGTACTTC.

V gene TRBV7-3 combines with J gene TRBJ1-2, with 7 bases fitting TRBD1. The germline V gene encodes CDR1 SGHTA and CDR2 FQGTGA. The CDR3 consists of 19 residues. J was trimmed by 8 bases and V by 4 bases; bases with no gene match: 25. The CDR3 loop reads CASSSRSVLDRDPRDGYTF. CDR3 nucleotide sequence: TGTGCCAGCAGCTCCCGATCCGTACTAGACAGGGACCCCCGCGACGGCTACACCTTC.

This clonotype was seen just once. The chain recombines TRBV11-2 with TRBJ2-7; D gene uncertain. The germline gives CDR1 SGHAT, CDR2 FQNNGV. This CDR3 has 13 residues. V was trimmed by 1 base and J by 6 bases, leaving 10 bases between them. Here the CDR3 reads CASSLAGSSEQYF. The DNA for the CDR3 is TGTGCCAGCAGCTTAGCTGGTAGTTCCGAGCAGTACTTC.

This clonotype was counted a single time. The rearrangement links TRBV7-6 to TRBJ1-2; D call uncertain. The CDR3 is made up of 15 amino acids. Germline CDR1 and CDR2: SGHVS and FNYEAQ. V lost 4 bases to trimming and J lost 4 bases, with 16 bases between them. CDR3 residues: CASSSRTTEFYGYTF. The DNA for the CDR3 is TGTGCCAGCAGCTCGCGTACAACAGAGTTCTATGGCTACACCTTC.

The chain has TRBV13 and TRBJ1-6; D perhaps matches TRBD1 (5 bases). The germline V gene has CDR1 PRHDT and CDR2 FYEKMQ (reference sequence). The V and J ends lost 0 bases and 9 bases respectively, with 12 bases between them. The CDR3 totals 15 residues. The CDR3 is CASSLGRGRSSPLHF. In DNA form, the CDR3 reads TGTGCCAGCAGCTTAGGCCGGGGGAGAAGTTCACCCCTCCACTTT.

The chain recombines TRBV9 with TRBJ1-2, with D maybe TRBD1 (6 bases). Germline assignment: CDR1 SGDLS and CDR2 YYNGEE. V gave up 3 bases and J gave up 13 bases, with 13 bases separating them. The CDR3 loop spans 11 amino acids. CDR3 nucleotides: TGTGCCAGCAGCGCCGGACAGCCTCTCACCTTC. Translated, it gives CASSAGQPLTF.